This TCR beta chain is drawn from a study of PD-L1 blockade in urothelial cancer. Study-wide background: The study started patients on atezolizumab in about 2014, giving 1,200 mg intravenously every 3 weeks. Analysis of the blood was performed 3 weeks (second dose) and 6 weeks after treatment start.

Described time point: pretreatment peripheral blood. Synthetically made TCR analog templates were put into each PCR as spikes. The data were produced by immunoSEQ multiplex PCR, yet TCRdb's version contains in-frame clones alone and is incomplete. The sample includes 86,000 or so clones, about 85% of them seen just once. The source material was PBMCs, sampled around atezolizumab (anti-PD-L1) treatment. The TCR sequence derives from a man aged 55 to 70 with urothelial cancer.

CDR3 in DNA: TGTGCCATCAGTGAGCAGGGAAGGTTGATGAACACTGAAGCTTTCTTT. This translates into CAISEQGRLMNTEAFF. The chain couples TRBV10-3 to TRBJ1-1; D might be TRBD1 (5 bases). CDR3 length: 16 amino acids. Trimming shortened V by 2 bases and J by 0 bases, and 13 bases separated the two germline ends. Looked up from germline, CDR1 is ENHRY and CDR2 is SYGVKD.